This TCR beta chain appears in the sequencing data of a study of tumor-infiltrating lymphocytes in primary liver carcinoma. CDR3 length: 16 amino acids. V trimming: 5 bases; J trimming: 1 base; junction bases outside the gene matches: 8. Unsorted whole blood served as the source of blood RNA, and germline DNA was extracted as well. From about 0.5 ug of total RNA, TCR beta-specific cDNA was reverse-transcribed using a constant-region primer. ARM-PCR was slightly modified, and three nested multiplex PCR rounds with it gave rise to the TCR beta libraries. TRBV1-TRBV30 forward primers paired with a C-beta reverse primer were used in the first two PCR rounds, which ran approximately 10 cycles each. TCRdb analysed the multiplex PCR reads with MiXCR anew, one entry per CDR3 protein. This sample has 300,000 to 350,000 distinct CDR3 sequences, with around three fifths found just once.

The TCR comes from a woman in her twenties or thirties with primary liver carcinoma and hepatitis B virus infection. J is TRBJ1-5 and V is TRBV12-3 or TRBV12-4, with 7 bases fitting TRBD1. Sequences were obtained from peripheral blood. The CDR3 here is CASSPRQGGSNQPQHF. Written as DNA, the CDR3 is TGTGCCAGCAGTCCACGACAGGGAGGGAGCAATCAGCCCCAGCATTTT.